This TCR beta chain came from a study of post-analysis software for immune sequencing data. Study as a whole: The disease courses spanned relapsing-remitting, secondary progressive and progressive-relapsing forms of multiple sclerosis. Study findings and constraints: A few TRBV segments (TRBV5-6, TRBV5-1 and TRBV20-1 among them) occurred more frequently in patients than in controls. Controls had significantly higher normalized Chao1 diversity than multiple sclerosis patients.

Prepared TCR beta cDNA libraries contained unique molecular identifiers. From roughly 1 to 10 million T cells, 400,000 to 650,000 cDNA molecules were obtained. TCRdb redid the calling of the PCR reads with MiXCR, one entry per CDR3 protein. The data contain under 650,000 distinct CDR3 sequences, 44% of them singletons. Remarks on this clonotype: Its cognate antigen is unknown.

The germline V gene encodes CDR1 SGDLS and CDR2 YYNGEE. The CDR3 contains 16 residues. V was trimmed by 3 bases and J by 4 bases, leaving 19 bases between them. This chain connects TRBV9 to TRBJ2-5; D gene unclear. This sequence was found in a girl aged 10-17 years with multiple sclerosis. The source material was blood. Written as DNA, the CDR3 is TGTGCCAGCAGCGCTACCCTTATTTCAGGAGCAGAGACCCAGTACTTC. Its protein is CASSATLISGAETQYF.